The 2 T cell receptor beta chains reported below all come from one sample, sequenced in a study of cytotoxic CD8 clonotypes in ibrutinib-treated CLL. Method: immunoSEQ multiplex PCR; TCRdb's copy keeps in-frame clones and lacks some. The sample holds 65,000 to 80,000 clones; roughly 80% are singletons and the top ten take about 39%. Sequenced here: PBMCs, sampled after 24 months of ibrutinib treatment. The receptors originated from a human donor with chronic lymphocytic leukemia.

The chain recombines TRBV18 with TRBJ2-1; 7 nucleotides align to TRBD2. This CDR3 contains 16 residues. The V gene's germline CDR1 is KGHSH and CDR2 LQKENI. The trim removed 3 bases at V and 5 bases at J, leaving 10 bases unmatched. CDR3 amino acids: CASSPRVSGSDNEQFF. The CDR3 DNA sequence: TGTGCCAGCTCACCCCGAGTTAGCGGGTCTGACAATGAGCAGTTCTTC.

V gene TRBV11-2 combines with J gene TRBJ2-1; the match to TRBD2 covers 9 bases. Germline lookup yields CDR1 SGHAT and CDR2 FQNNGV. The CDR3 consists of 18 residues. V was pared by 1 base and J by 8 bases, with 15 bases of the junction left unmatched. Here the CDR3 reads CASSLGRGTSRRGDEQFF. For the CDR3, the DNA is TGTGCCAGCAGCTTAGGCCGGGGGACTAGCCGACGGGGGGATGAGCAGTTCTTC.